One and the same sample provided the 17 T cell receptor beta chains below, sequenced in a study of identical twins (dated by TCRdb to the mid-2010s). The library came from 5' RACE. TCRdb records Illumina HiSeq 2000 as the sequencer. Clones were called with MiXCR by TCRdb after fastp trimmed the public reads at Q25, and only in-frame beta chains were retained. Every entry covers one CDR3 protein and lists the most common genes and DNA from its rows. The sample table holds 1.5 million to 2 million distinct CDR3 sequences, of which roughly a third were seen once. Clones ranked in the top ten supply more than 0.25% of the sample. The sequenced sample consisted of cord blood. All receptors derive from a newborn girl in good health.

Only a few counts were recorded for this clonotype. This chain joins TRBV7-2 and TRBJ2-5, with 13 bases aligning to TRBD2. Germline assignment: CDR1 SGHTA and CDR2 FQGNSA. The CDR3 runs to 18 residues. Trimming took 1 base from V and 1 from J; bases not matched to a gene: 6. The chain's CDR3 is CASSLVSRLAGGQETQYF. CDR3 coding DNA: TGTGCCAGCAGCTTAGTTTCGAGACTAGCGGGGGGCCAAGAGACCCAGTACTTC.

This clonotype was detected many times. The CDR3 is CASSLVAGTRNNEQFF. The CDR3, as DNA: TGTGCCAGCAGTTTAGTAGCCGGGACTAGGAACAATGAGCAGTTCTTC. This chain links TRBV12-3 or TRBV12-4 with TRBJ2-1, with 8 bases that match TRBD2. V lost 1 base, J lost 5 bases, and 7 bases stayed unmatched. CDR3 length: 16 amino acids.

This clonotype was counted a single time. As the CDR3 is not closed by the conserved phenylalanine or tryptophan, this likely results from a read error. The V gene is TRBV3-1, the J gene TRBJ2-5, with 10 bases matching TRBD2. V was clipped by 1 base and J by 2 bases; unmatched bases: 10. Germline CDR1 is LGHDT and CDR2 is YNNKEL (reference sequence). The CDR3 spans 18 residues. The CDR3: CASSQALPGLAEQETQYL. Here the CDR3 DNA reads TGTGCCAGCAGCCAAGCCCTACCTGGACTAGCGGAGCAAGAGACCCAGTACTTG.

This sequence joins TRBV9 and TRBJ2-2; D not resolved. V shed 0 bases and J shed 4 bases, with 10 bases lying between them. The V gene's germline CDR1 is SGDLS and CDR2 YYNGEE. CDR3 length: 15 residues. For the CDR3, the DNA is TGTGCCAGCAGCGTAGGATTAGCTTCCACCGGGGAGCTGTTTTTT. Its protein is CASSVGLASTGELFF.

The table lists this clonotype with many counts. The gene calls are TRBV29-1 and TRBJ2-7, with 11 positions matching TRBD2. Germline trimming cut 4 bases from V and 5 bases from J; bases unmatched to any gene: 4. Germline-derived CDR1 and CDR2 are SQVTM and ANQGSEA. CDR3 length: 13 amino acids. CDR3 region: CSVALAGGHEQYF. CDR3 in DNA: TGCAGCGTTGCGCTAGCGGGAGGCCACGAGCAGTACTTC.

The chain carries TRBV20-1 and TRBJ1-5; 8 bases are shared with TRBD1. After removal of 1 base from V and 1 base from J, the junction contained 6 bases not matched to a gene. CDR1 DFQATT and CDR2 SNEGSKA come from the germline V gene (reference sequence). The CDR3 length is 16 residues. The CDR3 is CSARAITGGSNQPQHF. The CDR3, as DNA: TGCAGTGCTAGAGCCATTACAGGGGGGAGCAATCAGCCCCAGCATTTT.

There are a few counts of this clonotype. V and J are TRBV6-4 and TRBJ2-7; D is unresolved. Looked up from germline, CDR1 is MRHNA and CDR2 is SNTAGT. The germline V and J ends were trimmed by 0 bases and 4 bases, with 19 bases remaining between them. The CDR3 has 17 amino acids. The CDR3 loop is CASSDSQFAPQGYEQYF. The CDR3 nucleotides read TGTGCCAGCAGTGACTCCCAGTTCGCCCCACAAGGGTACGAGCAGTACTTC.

J is TRBJ1-5 and V is TRBV7-9, with TRBD1 matching 8 bases. With 1 base clipped from V and 3 bases from J, the junction kept 5 bases outside the gene matches. The CDR3 runs to 16 residues. Germline V gene lookup returns CDR1 SEHNR and CDR2 FQNEAQ (reference sequence). This CDR3 is CASSLVGQGPNQPQHF. In DNA, the CDR3 is TGTGCCAGCAGCTTAGTTGGACAGGGCCCCAATCAGCCCCAGCATTTT.

This clonotype was counted a few times. V is TRBV28 and J is TRBJ2-4; TRBD1 matches 10 bases. Per germline, CDR1 MDHEN and CDR2 SYDVKM. This CDR3 comprises 19 residues. The V gene end was trimmed by 1 base and the J gene end by 5 bases; junction bases not matched to a gene: 14. Here the CDR3 DNA reads TGTGCCAGCAGTTTATTTTATCGAGGGGGACAGGGGACCCAAAACATTCAGTACTTC. It translates to CASSLFYRGGQGTQNIQYF.

This chain connects TRBV6-1 to TRBJ1-4, with D possibly being TRBD1 (5 bases). There are 15 residues in the CDR3. V was pared by 6 bases and J by 0 bases, with 11 bases between. From germline, CDR1 is MNHNS and CDR2 SASEGT. CDR3 residues: CASRGLSSTNEKLFF. The CDR3 DNA reads TGTGCCAGCAGGGGGCTCAGTTCAACTAATGAAAAACTGTTTTTT.

This clonotype turned up a few times. The rearrangement links TRBV3-1 to TRBJ2-5; no definite D call. V gave up 0 bases and J gave up 3 bases, with 5 bases separating them. This CDR3 spans 13 amino acids. Per the germline V gene, CDR1 is LGHDT and CDR2 is YNNKEL (reference sequence). The chain's CDR3 is CASSQDLKETQYF. CDR3 nucleotide sequence: TGTGCCAGCAGCCAAGATCTCAAAGAGACCCAGTACTTC.

This chain joins TRBV7-2 and TRBJ2-7, with a possible D match to TRBD2 (6 bases). The germline V gene has CDR1 SGHTA and CDR2 FQGNSA. The CDR3 totals 16 residues. V was pared by 0 bases and J by 2 bases, with 14 bases between. CDR3 sequence reads: CASSLARLGGTYEQYF. The CDR3 coding sequence is TGTGCCAGCAGCTTAGCGAGGTTGGGAGGTACCTACGAGCAGTACTTC.

Worth noting for this clonotype: The germline gene is not matched at one end of the junction; a read error may be the cause. This chain connects TRBV28 to TRBJ2-1, with 9 bases fitting TRBD2. CDR3 length equals 15 residues. Germline V CDR1 and CDR2: MDHEN, SYDVKM. CDR3 protein: CASSFSGSSCNEQLF. CDR3 DNA sequence: TGTGCCAGCAGTTTTAGCGGGAGCTCCTGCAATGAGCAGTTATTC.

This clonotype was detected only a few times. The rearrangement joins TRBV4-2 to TRBJ1-2; unclear D gene. The CDR3 totals 17 residues. Germline V gene sequence: CDR1 LGHNA, CDR2 YNFKEQ. Trimming pared 3 bases from V and 0 bases from J, leaving 17 bases between. This CDR3 reads CASSQANGRPSNYGYTF. The CDR3 DNA follows: TGTGCCAGCAGCCAGGCGAACGGACGGCCGTCTAACTATGGCTACACCTTC.

This clonotype occurred a few times. CDR3 nucleotide sequence: TGTGCCAGCAGCTGGCCGGGACAGAACTATGGCTACACCTTC. The encoded protein is CASSWPGQNYGYTF. The chain has TRBV11-2 and TRBJ1-2, with 7 bases identical to TRBD1. The V gene's germline CDR1 is SGHAT and CDR2 FQNNGV. The CDR3 has 14 residues. V lost 4 bases to trimming and J lost 2 bases; unmatched junction nucleotides: 4.

This clonotype has more than one count but fewer than ten. The rearrangement uses TRBV29-1 and TRBJ2-2, with D uncertain. V lost 7 bases to trimming and J lost 0 bases, with 12 bases between them. This CDR3 is 14 amino acids long. The germline CDR1 and CDR2 sequences are SQVTM and ANQGSEA. As DNA, the CDR3 is TGCAGCGGTACAGCGCTTTCGAACACCGGGGAGCTGTTTTTT. Its translation is CSGTALSNTGELFF.

The chain recombines TRBV7-2 with TRBJ2-3, with D tentatively TRBD2 (6 bases). This CDR3 contains 16 residues. CDR1 and CDR2 from the germline V gene are SGHTA and FQGNSA. With 5 bases removed from V and 0 bases from J, the gap between germline ends came to 15 bases. The CDR3 nucleotides are TGTGCCAGCAGCCGTTTAGCGGACCCTAGCACAGATACGCAGTATTTT. Its translation: CASSRLADPSTDTQYF.